This entry lists 6 T cell receptor beta chains sequenced from one sample in a study of technical replicates of blood from a few donors. Some clones are missing from TCRdb's copy, which holds only in-frame ones; the method was immunoSEQ multiplex PCR. Of approximately 97,000 clones detected, 90% to 95% appear once; the ten largest clones hold around 0.3%. Material: T cells isolated from PBMCs. These receptors all come from a human donor in good health.

This clone was detected once. The rearrangement joins TRBV4-3 to TRBJ2-2, with D perhaps TRBD2 (5 bases). CDR3 size: 16 residues. V was cut by 0 bases and J by 1 base, with 9 bases left in between. Germline V gene lookup returns CDR1 LGHNA and CDR2 YSLEER. This CDR3 reads CASSQEGRENTGELFF. The DNA for the CDR3 is TGCGCCAGCAGCCAAGAGGGCCGGGAGAACACCGGGGAGCTGTTTTTT.

In this sample, this clone turned up a few times. The V and J genes are TRBV2 and TRBJ2-1; D is uncertain. Trimming removed 6 bases at V and 1 base at J, with 7 bases between. The CDR3 has 13 residues. The germline CDR1 and CDR2 sequences are SNHLY and FYNNEI. The CDR3: CASRVDSYNEQFF. The CDR3 DNA reads TGTGCCAGCAGGGTAGATTCCTACAATGAGCAGTTCTTC.

The V call is TRBV2, the J call TRBJ1-3; TRBD1 agrees at 9 bases. This CDR3 is built from 17 residues. Trimming removed 4 bases from V and 3 bases from J; junction bases left unmatched: 10. Germline V gives CDR1 SNHLY, CDR2 FYNNEI. The DNA for the CDR3 is TGTGCCAGCAGTGTATCAATGGGACAGGGATATGGAAACACCATATATTTT. This sequence encodes CASSVSMGQGYGNTIYF.

The chain uses TRBV2 and TRBJ2-1; 7 nucleotides align to TRBD2. The length of the CDR3 is 14 residues. Germline-derived CDR1 and CDR2 are SNHLY and FYNNEI. The trim removed 9 bases at V and 7 bases at J, leaving 12 bases unmatched. The DNA for the CDR3 is TGTGCCAGTCTGGGGGAGGGATGGGTAAATGAGCAGTTCTTC. Its translation: CASLGEGWVNEQFF. The complete variable domain, with remaining parts taken from reference TRBV2 and TRBJ2-1, reads EPEVTQTPSHQVTQMGQEVILRCVPISNHLYFYWYRQILGQKVEFLVSFYNNEISEKSEIFDDQFSVERPDGSNFTLKIRSTKLEDSAMYFCASLGEGWVNEQFFGPGTRLTVL.

This chain joins TRBV6-5 and TRBJ1-1; maybe TRBD1 (5 bases). V lost 6 bases and J 1 base, leaving 9 bases between the germline ends. Germline lookup yields CDR1 MNHEY and CDR2 SVGAGI. This CDR3 has 13 amino acids. Written as DNA, the CDR3 is TGTGCCAGCAGGATTAGGGGGAACACTGAAGCTTTCTTT. It specifies CASRIRGNTEAFF.

This chain connects TRBV4-1 to TRBJ2-5; 8 bases align to TRBD1. This CDR3 is 15 amino acids long. Looked up from germline, CDR1 is MGHRA and CDR2 is YSYEKL. V lost 4 bases and J lost 2; bases outside the gene matches: 6. CDR3 in amino acids: CASSRLTGGQETQYF. In DNA, the CDR3 is TGCGCCAGCAGCCGTCTTACAGGGGGGCAAGAGACCCAGTACTTC.